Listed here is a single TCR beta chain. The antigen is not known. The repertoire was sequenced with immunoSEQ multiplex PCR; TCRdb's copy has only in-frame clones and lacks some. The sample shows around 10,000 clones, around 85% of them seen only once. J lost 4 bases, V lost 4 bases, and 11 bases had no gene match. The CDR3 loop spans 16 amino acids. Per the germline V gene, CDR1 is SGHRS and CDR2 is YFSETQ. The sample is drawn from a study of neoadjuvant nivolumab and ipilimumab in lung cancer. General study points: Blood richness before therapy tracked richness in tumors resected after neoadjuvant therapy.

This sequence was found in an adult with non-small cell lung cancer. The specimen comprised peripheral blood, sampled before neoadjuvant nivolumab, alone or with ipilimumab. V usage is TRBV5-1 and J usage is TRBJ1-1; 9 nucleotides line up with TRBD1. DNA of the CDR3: TGCGCCAGCAGCCCATCTCGGACAGGGGTTATCACTGAAGCTTTCTTT. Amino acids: CASSPSRTGVITEAFF.